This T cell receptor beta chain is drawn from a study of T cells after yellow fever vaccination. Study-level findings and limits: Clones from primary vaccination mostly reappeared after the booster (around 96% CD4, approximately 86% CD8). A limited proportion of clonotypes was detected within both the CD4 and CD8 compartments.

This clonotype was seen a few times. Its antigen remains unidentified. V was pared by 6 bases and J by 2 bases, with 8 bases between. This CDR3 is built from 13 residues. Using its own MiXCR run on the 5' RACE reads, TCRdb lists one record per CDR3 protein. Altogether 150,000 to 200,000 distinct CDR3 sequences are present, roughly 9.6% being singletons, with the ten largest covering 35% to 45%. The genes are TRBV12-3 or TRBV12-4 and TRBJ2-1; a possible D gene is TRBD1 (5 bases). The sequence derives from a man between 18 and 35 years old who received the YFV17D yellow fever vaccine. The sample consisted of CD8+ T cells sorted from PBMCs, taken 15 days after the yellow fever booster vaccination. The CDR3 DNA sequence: TGTGCCAGCAGACGACAGACCTACAATGAGCAGTTCTTC. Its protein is CASRRQTYNEQFF.